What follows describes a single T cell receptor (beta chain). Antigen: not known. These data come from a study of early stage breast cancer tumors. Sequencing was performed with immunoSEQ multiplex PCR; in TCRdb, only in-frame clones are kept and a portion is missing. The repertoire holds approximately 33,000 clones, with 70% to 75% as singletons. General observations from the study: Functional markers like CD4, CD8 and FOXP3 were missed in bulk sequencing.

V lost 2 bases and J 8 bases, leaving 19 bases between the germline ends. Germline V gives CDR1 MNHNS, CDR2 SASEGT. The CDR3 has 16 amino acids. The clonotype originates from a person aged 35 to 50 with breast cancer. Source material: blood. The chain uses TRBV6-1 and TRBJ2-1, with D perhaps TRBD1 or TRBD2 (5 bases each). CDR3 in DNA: TGTGCCAGCAGTGAATCATTTTCGGGAAGGGGCGATGAGCAGTTCTTC. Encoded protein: CASSESFSGRGDEQFF.